A selection of T cell receptor beta chains follows, all from one sample in a study of regulatory T cells in long-lasting Graves disease. Via MiXCR, TCRdb re-called the multiplex PCR reads, giving one row per CDR3 protein. The sample yields almost 350,000 distinct CDR3 sequences, 15% to 20% seen once. The sample here was peripheral blood mononuclear cells (PBMCs), taken when the disease was refractory, from a patient treated with antithyroid drugs. The receptors were gathered from a female donor with Graves disease. Both conserved end residues are part of each CDR3. The D gene is left open where the match is weak. A clone size is listed for some rows: how often the clone was seen (once, few, many), or a class if it is expanded.

D	size	V	J	DNA	CDR3
TRBD1	.	TRBV9	TRBJ1-1	TGTGCCAGCAGCGTAGGTCGAGGGACAGGGTTGGGCACTGAAGCTTTCTTT	CASSVGRGTGLGTEAFF
.	.	TRBV7-9	TRBJ2-3	TGTGCCAGCAGCTTCCCCAGGACTACCGATACGCAGTATTTT	CASSFPRTTDTQYF
.	many	TRBV2	TRBJ1-1	TGTGCCAGCAGTGAAATGAGGCCCTATACCTCAGGGACTGAAGCTTTCTTT	CASSEMRPYTSGTEAFF
.	many	TRBV27	TRBJ2-7	TGTGCCAGCAGTTTAACCCCTCTGAGCAACGAGCAGTACTTC	CASSLTPLSNEQYF
.	many	TRBV2	TRBJ2-7	TGTGCCAGCAGTGACCCCGGCCACTACGAGCAGTACTTC	CASSDPGHYEQYF
TRBD1	few	TRBV24-1	TRBJ1-5	TGTGCCACCAGTGATGGAGGGACAGGGGGCAATCAGCCCCAGCATTTT	CATSDGGTGGNQPQHF
TRBD1	many	TRBV19	TRBJ1-5	TGTGCCAGTAGTATGGGAGACAGGGGCGGCGGTCAGCCCCAGCATTTT	CASSMGDRGGGQPQHF
TRBD2	many	TRBV12-3/TRBV12-4	TRBJ2-7	TGTGCCAGCAGTGGCCCAGGAGGCGGGGGGTCGAGCGAGCAGTACTTC	CASSGPGGGGSSEQYF
.	.	TRBV7-9	TRBJ2-7	TGTGCCAGCAGCTTAGGAACGAGAAGGTACGAGCAGTACTTC	CASSLGTRRYEQYF
TRBD1	.	TRBV29-1	TRBJ2-1	TGCAGCGTTGAGGCGGGACAGGGACCTTCCTACAATGAGCAGTTCTTC	CSVEAGQGPSYNEQFF
.	many	TRBV28	TRBJ2-7	TGTGCCAGCCTCCTCGGCGGCTCCTACGAGCAGTACTTC	CASLLGGSYEQYF